These T cell receptor beta chains were read from a single sample in a study of neurological immune-mediated disorders. TCRdb reanalysed the 5' RACE reads using MiXCR and keeps one entry per CDR3 protein. The table has 69,000 or so distinct CDR3 sequences, roughly 4.8% seen once. Sequencing input: PBMCs. These receptors all come from a woman aged 70 to 79 with multiple sclerosis. The CDR3 runs from the conserved cysteine through the conserved F or W. The D gene is left open where the match is weak. Clone size appears in some rows only: once, few, many, or a class for an expanded clone.

d_call	clone_size	v_call	j_call	cdr3_nt	cdr3_aa
-	many	TRBV9	TRBJ2-7	TGTGCCAGCAGCGTAGGGCCAGCGGACTCCTACGAGCAGTACTTC	CASSVGPADSYEQYF
-	many	TRBV6-2/TRBV6-3	TRBJ2-1	TGTGCCAGCAGTTACCCCCAACGGCAGGGTTCCTACAATGAGCAGTTCTTC	CASSYPQRQGSYNEQFF
TRBD2	-	TRBV5-1	TRBJ2-3	TGCGCCAGCAGCCCGGGACTAGCGAACACAGATACGCAGTATTTT	CASSPGLANTDTQYF
-	many	TRBV7-6	TRBJ2-1	TGTGCCAGCAGCTTAGCGGTCAGGGTTGGGTCCAATGAGCAGTTCTTC	CASSLAVRVGSNEQFF
-	many	TRBV2	TRBJ2-1	TGTGCCAGCAGTGTATCCAATGAGCAGTTCTTC	CASSVSNEQFF
-	-	TRBV7-9	TRBJ2-1	TGTGCCAGCAGCTTAGTACAGGCCCAACGGGATGAGCAGTTCTTC	CASSLVQAQRDEQFF
-	many	TRBV29-1	TRBJ1-1	TGCAGCGTTGGGGGACCGAGAACGATGAACACTGAAGCTTTCTTT	CSVGGPRTMNTEAFF
TRBD1	many	TRBV5-1	TRBJ1-3	TGCGCCAGCAGCTTGGATGGGGGGACAGGGTCCTTCTCTGGAAACACCATATATTTT	CASSLDGGTGSFSGNTIYF
-	many	TRBV12-3/TRBV12-4	TRBJ2-2	TGTGCCAGCAGCCGGGTTATCGGGGAGCTGTTTTTT	CASSRVIGELFF
-	many	TRBV3-1	TRBJ2-3	TGTGCCAGCAGCCAAGATAAGCGGGCGACAGATACGCAGTATTTT	CASSQDKRATDTQYF
TRBD2	many	TRBV10-2	TRBJ2-5	TGCGCCAGCAGTGAGGACTCGGGACTAGCGGGAGGTGAGACCCAGTACTTC	CASSEDSGLAGGETQYF
TRBD2	many	TRBV10-3	TRBJ2-3	TGTGCCATCAGGGGCGGGGGTACAGATACGCAGTATTTT	CAIRGGGTDTQYF
TRBD1	many	TRBV11-2	TRBJ2-1	TGTGCCAGCAGCTCCTCGTGGGACAGGGGAAACAATGAGCAGTTCTTC	CASSSSWDRGNNEQFF
TRBD1	few	TRBV20-1	TRBJ1-1	TGCAGTGCTAGAAAAACCGGGACAGGGGCGAACACTGAAGCTTTCTTT	CSARKTGTGANTEAFF
-	many	TRBV5-6	TRBJ2-5	TGTGCCAGCAGCTTGGTCCAAGAGACCCAGTACTTC	CASSLVQETQYF
-	many	TRBV9	TRBJ2-3	TGTGCCATCAAAGGTGCCCATGGCACAGATACGCAGTATTTT	CAIKGAHGTDTQYF
TRBD2	many	TRBV7-9	TRBJ2-7	TGTGCCAGCAGCTCGACGGGACTAGCTTCGCACGAGCAGTACTTC	CASSSTGLASHEQYF
-	many	TRBV14	TRBJ1-1	TGTGCCAGCAGCCGTGTTAAGCCGGGGAACACTGAAGCTTTCTTT	CASSRVKPGNTEAFF
-	many	TRBV20-1	TRBJ2-1	TGCAGTGCTAGATTCACCAACAATGAGCAGTTCTTC	CSARFTNNEQFF
-	few	TRBV18	TRBJ2-1	TGTGCCAGCTCACCAAATACCAATGAGCAGTTCTTC	CASSPNTNEQFF
-	-	TRBV24-1	TRBJ2-2	TGTGCCACCATGGGGGATAACACCGGGGAGCTGTTTTTT	CATMGDNTGELFF
TRBD1	many	TRBV5-1	TRBJ2-7	TGCGCCAGCAATCCGGGACAGGGGGCCTACGAGCAGTACTTC	CASNPGQGAYEQYF
-	many	TRBV20-1	TRBJ2-3	TGCAGTGCTAGAGGAGGGGGGAAACGAGATACGCAGTATTTT	CSARGGGKRDTQYF
TRBD1	many	TRBV27	TRBJ2-5	TGTGCCAGCAGTTCCTGGGGACAGGTGAACCAAGAGACCCAGTACTTC	CASSSWGQVNQETQYF
-	few	TRBV3-1	TRBJ2-1	TGTGCCAGCAGCCAAGTACTGAAGAGTGAGCAGTTCTTC	CASSQVLKSEQFF
-	many	TRBV5-1	TRBJ1-1	TGCGCCAGCCACTCAGGGTCGGGCACTGAAGCTTTCTTT	CASHSGSGTEAFF
TRBD1	many	TRBV20-1	TRBJ1-1	TGCAGTGCTAGAGTGAGGACAGGGAAGGACACTGAAGCTTTCTTT	CSARVRTGKDTEAFF
TRBD2	many	TRBV6-5	TRBJ2-3	TGTGCCAGCAGCCCGACTAGCGGGGACACAGATACGCAGTATTTT	CASSPTSGDTDTQYF
-	many	TRBV7-9	TRBJ2-4	TGTGCCAGCAGCTTAACAGAGGTCATAGCCAAAAACATTCAGTACTTC	CASSLTEVIAKNIQYF
-	many	TRBV20-1	TRBJ1-2	TGCAGTGCTAGAGCCCCGGGGGTTTATGGCTACACCTTC	CSARAPGVYGYTF
-	many	TRBV4-1	TRBJ1-2	TGCGCCAGCAGCCAAGTTAGTGGTCTCAGGGGCTACACCTTC	CASSQVSGLRGYTF
-	many	TRBV15	TRBJ1-1	TGTGCCACCAGCAGAGATAGGGGGGACCTTGTAACTGAAGCTTTCTTT	CATSRDRGDLVTEAFF
-	-	TRBV5-1	TRBJ1-1	TGCGCCAGCAGCTTGGTAGCTGGGACGGGTGTTGAAGCTTTCTTT	CASSLVAGTGVEAFF
TRBD1	-	TRBV3-1	TRBJ2-5	TGTGCCAGCAGCCGGGGACAGCAGCCCGTGGGGGAGACCCAGTACTTC	CASSRGQQPVGETQYF
-	many	TRBV7-2	TRBJ2-6	TGTGCCAGCAGCCCGGTGGGGACTGGGGCCAACGTCCTGACTTTC	CASSPVGTGANVLTF
-	few	TRBV12-5	TRBJ1-1	TGTGCTAGTGGTCCGGGGGGGTACAACACTGAAGCTTTCTTT	CASGPGGYNTEAFF
TRBD1	many	TRBV5-1	TRBJ2-5	TGCGCCAGCAGCCCCGGGACAGGGGAGACCCAGTACTTC	CASSPGTGETQYF
-	-	TRBV3-1	TRBJ1-6	TGTGCCAGCAGCCAGGATCCCGGGACTTCCAGGGGCTCCCTCCACTTT	CASSQDPGTSRGSLHF
TRBD2	many	TRBV6-2/TRBV6-3	TRBJ2-2	TGTGCCAGTGGGGTGACTAGCGGGAACACCGGGGAGCTGTTTTTT	CASGVTSGNTGELFF
-	-	TRBV24-1	TRBJ1-2	TGTGCCACCAACCCAACAGGTGGCGATGGCTACACCTTC	CATNPTGGDGYTF
TRBD1	many	TRBV12-3/TRBV12-4	TRBJ1-1	TGTGCCAGCAGTTTAACCAGGGGGCAAACTGAAGCTTTCTTT	CASSLTRGQTEAFF
-	many	TRBV5-1	TRBJ2-7	TGCGCCAGCGGAGACGGGACGCCTCCCTACGAGCAGTACTTC	CASGDGTPPYEQYF
TRBD1	-	TRBV7-9	TRBJ1-2	TGTGCCAGCAGCTTCTTACAGGGGGTTGGTGGCTACACCTTC	CASSFLQGVGGYTF
-	many	TRBV3-1	TRBJ1-1	TGTGCCAGCAGCCGCCTTCGAGGGACTGAAGCTTTCTTT	CASSRLRGTEAFF
-	many	TRBV4-1	TRBJ1-5	TGCGCCAGCAGCCAAGCCCTCGGGCATCAGCCCCAGCATTTT	CASSQALGHQPQHF
-	-	TRBV12-3/TRBV12-4	TRBJ2-7	TGTGCCAGCAGTTGGGATGAAACCCACGAGCAGTACTTC	CASSWDETHEQYF
-	many	TRBV6-5	TRBJ2-6	TGTGCCAGCAGCCCCTCGCAAGGGGAGAGAGGGGCCAACGTCCTGACTTTC	CASSPSQGERGANVLTF
TRBD2	many	TRBV13	TRBJ2-3	TGTGCCAGCAGCTCGGGACTAGCGGAGCTTGCAGATACGCAGTATTTT	CASSSGLAELADTQYF
-	-	TRBV5-1	TRBJ1-1	TGCGCCAGCAGCTCCGACGCTTTCACTGAAGCTTTCTTT	CASSSDAFTEAFF
-	many	TRBV4-3	TRBJ2-7	TGCGCCAGCAGCCCCATTGGACAGTCCCACGAGCAGTACTTC	CASSPIGQSHEQYF
-	many	TRBV7-3	TRBJ1-1	TGTGCCAGCAGCTTAAAGGTGAACACTGAAGCTTTCTTT	CASSLKVNTEAFF
-	many	TRBV28	TRBJ2-6	TGTGCCAGCAGTTTCCGGGGCCCCTCTGGGGCCAACGTCCTGACTTTC	CASSFRGPSGANVLTF